These T cell receptor beta chains were read from a single sample in a study of blood T cell repertoires in COVID-19. Data came from immunoSEQ multiplex PCR; TCRdb stores just in-frame clones and leaves some out. Of roughly 200,000 clones in the sample, about 88% were seen once. Sequenced sample: peripheral blood. The origin of the receptors is a woman aged 50 to 60 with COVID-19, enrolled during active disease. Both conserved end residues are part of each CDR3. Each record gives: J gene, V gene, clone size, D gene, CDR3 DNA, CDR3 protein. D genes are given only for firm matches. Clone size is stated in some rows and not others, as once, few, many or a class when expanded.

TRBJ2-1,TRBV19,.,TRBD2,TGTGCCAGTAGTGCCCTAGCGGGGGGGCTCAATGAGCAGTTCTTC,CASSALAGGLNEQFF
TRBJ2-2,TRBV19,.,TRBD2,TGCGCGAGGCTAGCGGGTCGAAGAAACACCGGGGAGCTGTTTTTT,CARLAGRRNTGELFF
TRBJ2-2,TRBV5-1,.,.,TGCGCCAGCGGTGAGGCGAACACCGGGGAGCTGTTTTTT,CASGEANTGELFF
TRBJ2-5,TRBV2,once,.,TGTGCCAGCAGTGTCGAATTAAGTAGCGCCCAAGAGACCCAGTACTTC,CASSVELSSAQETQYF
TRBJ2-2,TRBV28,.,TRBD2,TGTGCCAGCAGTTTTCCCTTATTAGCGGGGGGGCCGACCGGGGAGCTGTTTTTT,CASSFPLLAGGPTGELFF
TRBJ1-1,TRBV6-5,.,TRBD1,TGTGCCAGCAGTCCGGACAGGGTAAGCGCTGAAGCTTTCTTT,CASSPDRVSAEAFF
TRBJ2-2,TRBV3-1/TRBV3-2,.,.,TGTGCCAGCAGCCAAAGTCGAGGCGGGGCCACCGGGGAGCTGTTTTTT,CASSQSRGGATGELFF
TRBJ1-1,TRBV5-4,.,.,TGTGCCAGCACCTCGTGGGACAAATCTGAAGCTTTCTTT,CASTSWDKSEAFF
TRBJ1-2,TRBV7-8,once,.,TGTGCCAGCAGCCCGTACAGGACGCAACGATCCTATGGCTACACCTTC,CASSPYRTQRSYGYTF
TRBJ1-1,TRBV19,.,.,TGTGCCAGTACACGAGGCACTGAAGCTTTCTTT,CASTRGTEAFF
TRBJ2-2,TRBV24-1,.,.,TGTGCCACCAGTGATTTTCGGGGCGGGGAGCTGTTTTTT,CATSDFRGGELFF
TRBJ1-5,TRBV11-2,.,TRBD1,TGTGCCAGCAGCTATGACGGACAGGACAATCAGCCCCAGCATTTT,CASSYDGQDNQPQHF
TRBJ1-2,TRBV7-9,few,TRBD1,TGTGCCAGCAGCCGTGGTTCCCGGGACAGGGAGGTCCGTGCTGGCTACACCTTC,CASSRGSRDREVRAGYTF
TRBJ1-2,TRBV5-1,.,.,TGCGCCAGCAGCTTGGGGAGTGGCTACACCTTC,CASSLGSGYTF
TRBJ2-1,TRBV30,.,.,TGTGCCTGGAGCTCGGGGTTGGGGAATGAGCAGTTCTTC,CAWSSGLGNEQFF
TRBJ1-6,TRBV7-2,few,.,TGTGCCAGCAGCTTAGGCTCCGGGAGCTCCTATAATTCACCCCTCCACTTT,CASSLGSGSSYNSPLHF
TRBJ1-3,TRBV7-2,.,.,TGTGCCAGCAGCTTTAATACTTTAAACTCTGGAAACACCATATATTTT,CASSFNTLNSGNTIYF
TRBJ1-2,TRBV4-1,.,.,TGCGCCAGCGGGGCGGGAGGGGGCTATGGCTACACCTTC,CASGAGGGYGYTF
TRBJ2-7,TRBV19,.,.,TGTGCCAGTAGTATGGGGGGAGACCGCGAGCAGTACTTC,CASSMGGDREQYF
TRBJ2-3,TRBV9,.,.,TGTGCCAGCAGCGTAGAGCTCGGCACAGATACGCAGTATTTT,CASSVELGTDTQYF
TRBJ2-1,TRBV7-9,.,.,TGTGCCAGCAGCTTCCCCCTTCGACAGGCTTCCCTCCGGTACAATGAGCAGTTCTTC,CASSFPLRQASLRYNEQFF
TRBJ1-3,TRBV5-6,.,.,TGTGCCAGCAGCTTGCGTCGATCAGGTGGAAACACCATATATTTT,CASSLRRSGGNTIYF
TRBJ1-2,TRBV7-9,.,TRBD1,TGTGCCAGCAGCTCCGACAGGGGGCATGGCTACACCTTC,CASSSDRGHGYTF
TRBJ2-3,TRBV4-1,many,TRBD2,TGCGCCAGCAGCCCACCGGCGGGGAGGCTAGCGGGGGAACAGGAGGATACGCAGTATTTT,CASSPPAGRLAGEQEDTQYF
TRBJ2-5,TRBV3-1/TRBV3-2,.,TRBD2,TGTGCCAGCGGCCTAGCGGGGGGACCGATGGAGACCCAGTACTTC,CASGLAGGPMETQYF
TRBJ1-4,TRBV3-1/TRBV3-2,.,.,TGTGCCAGCAGCCAAGATCTTGGGAGAAATGAAAAACTGTTTTTT,CASSQDLGRNEKLFF
TRBJ2-6,TRBV11-3,.,.,TGTGCCAGCAGCGACAAAGGGGCCGGGGCCAACGTCCTGACTTTC,CASSDKGAGANVLTF
TRBJ2-1,TRBV4-1,.,TRBD2,TGCGCCAGCAGCCCGTCCACTAGCGGGGGTTTGTACAATGAGCAGTTCTTC,CASSPSTSGGLYNEQFF
TRBJ2-2,TRBV5-1,many,.,TGCGCCAGCAAAGGAAACGAAGGGGAGGTCGGGGAGCTGTTTTTT,CASKGNEGEVGELFF
TRBJ1-1,TRBV6-5,.,.,TGTGCCAGCAGTTACGGCGGGGGAGGAGAGACTGAAGCTTTCTTT,CASSYGGGGETEAFF
TRBJ2-2,TRBV9,.,.,TGTGCCAGCAGCGCCCTCGGAGGAAGCTCGAACACCGGGGAGCTGTTTTTT,CASSALGGSSNTGELFF
TRBJ2-7,TRBV7-6,.,.,TGTGCCAGCAGCTTAGAGGAGGGCCCCTACGAGCAGTACTTC,CASSLEEGPYEQYF
TRBJ2-1,TRBV2,.,TRBD2,TGTGCCAGCAGACCCTCTAGCGGGGGTTACAATGAGCAGTTCTTC,CASRPSSGGYNEQFF
TRBJ1-3,TRBV6-5,once,TRBD1,TGTGCCAGCAGTAGACAGGGTTCCTCTGGAAACACCATATATTTT,CASSRQGSSGNTIYF
TRBJ1-2,TRBV2,once,TRBD1,TGTGCCAGCAGACCCCCGGCCAGGGGGCAAGGCTACACCTTC,CASRPPARGQGYTF
TRBJ1-5,TRBV19,.,TRBD1,TGTGCCAGCAGGGGACAGAACAATCAGCCCCAGCATTTT,CASRGQNNQPQHF
TRBJ2-2,TRBV9,.,TRBD2,TGTGCCAGCAGCGTATTCGCGGGGGGGCTTGCCGGGGAGCTGTTTTTT,CASSVFAGGLAGELFF
TRBJ2-7,TRBV5-1,.,TRBD2,TGCGCCAGCAGCCGGTCGGGGGGGGCTGACCCCTACGAGCAGTACTTC,CASSRSGGADPYEQYF
TRBJ2-3,TRBV6-6,.,TRBD1,TGTGCCAGCTCGACCACCGGGACAGGTGTTCCTACGCAGTATTTT,CASSTTGTGVPTQYF
TRBJ2-6,TRBV29-1,.,.,TGCAGCGTCACGACAGATGTGAGGGCCAACGTCCTGACTTTC,CSVTTDVRANVLTF
TRBJ2-1,TRBV6-5,.,.,TGTGCCAGCGCCCCCGGAGGGTGGAATGAGCAGTTCTTC,CASAPGGWNEQFF
TRBJ1-3,TRBV9,.,TRBD1,TGTGCCAGCAGCGGCTTACAGGGGCGCTCTGGAAACACCATATATTTT,CASSGLQGRSGNTIYF
TRBJ1-1,TRBV6-5,.,.,TGTGCCAGCACTTCAGGAGGTGAAGCTTTCTTT,CASTSGGEAFF
TRBJ1-4,TRBV6-2/TRBV6-3,.,.,TGTGCCAGCAGTTACTCGAACCGGGGAACTAATGAAAAACTGTTTTTT,CASSYSNRGTNEKLFF
TRBJ2-3,TRBV7-3,once,.,TGTGCCAGCAGCCAGGTGGCAGCGGGGCAGGGGGATACGCAGTATTTT,CASSQVAAGQGDTQYF
TRBJ2-6,TRBV4-1,.,.,TGCGCCAGCAGCCAATCTCTATCTGGGGCCAACGTCCTGACTTTC,CASSQSLSGANVLTF
TRBJ1-3,TRBV10-1,.,.,TGCGCCAGCAGTCCCGGGGGATTTGGTGGAAGCACCATATATTTT,CASSPGGFGGSTIYF
TRBJ2-5,TRBV27,.,.,TGTGCCAGCAGTTTCCAGGGGACCCAGTACTTC,CASSFQGTQYF
TRBJ2-1,TRBV12-3/TRBV12-4,.,.,TGTGCCAGCAGACGGGAGAATGAGCAGTTCTTC,CASRRENEQFF
TRBJ2-3,TRBV5-4,once,.,TGTGCCAGCAGCCTAAAAACTAGCAGCACAGATACGCAGTATTTT,CASSLKTSSTDTQYF
TRBJ1-1,TRBV4-3,few,TRBD1,TGCGCCAGCAGCCTAGACAGGGGCCTGATCAACACTGAAGCTTTCTTT,CASSLDRGLINTEAFF
TRBJ1-4,TRBV11-3,.,TRBD1,TGTGCCAGCAGCTCCGGGGGGGACAGGGTGAAAGAAAAACTGTTTTTT,CASSSGGDRVKEKLFF
TRBJ2-1,TRBV11-2,.,.,TGTGCCAGCAGCTTATGGGGGTTGGGGGGAATTGCGAATGAGCAGTTCTTC,CASSLWGLGGIANEQFF
TRBJ1-1,TRBV6-2/TRBV6-3,.,.,TGTGCCAGCAGTTCCCGGACAGTTGAAGCTTTCTTT,CASSSRTVEAFF
TRBJ1-6,TRBV5-5,.,TRBD1,TGTGCCAGCAGCTTTAGGGGGACAGGGGGCTCACCCCTCCACTTT,CASSFRGTGGSPLHF
TRBJ2-1,TRBV24-1,.,.,TGTGCCACCAGTGCCGGGACACTAGTAAATAATGAGCAGTTCTTC,CATSAGTLVNNEQFF
TRBJ2-3,TRBV11-3,.,TRBD1,TGTGCCAGCAGCTTCCGGGACAGGAGAACAGATACGCAGTATTTT,CASSFRDRRTDTQYF
TRBJ2-1,TRBV14,.,TRBD2,TGTGCCAGCAGCCAACGGGCGGGGGGGAGTATAGATGAGCAGTTCTTC,CASSQRAGGSIDEQFF
TRBJ1-3,TRBV6-5,.,TRBD1,TGTGCCAGCAGCTATGACAGGGCTGGAAACACCATATATTTT,CASSYDRAGNTIYF
TRBJ1-5,TRBV7-2,.,TRBD1,TGTGCCAGCAGCTTAGGGGACAGGGGTCCAGGGCAGCCCCAGCATTTT,CASSLGDRGPGQPQHF